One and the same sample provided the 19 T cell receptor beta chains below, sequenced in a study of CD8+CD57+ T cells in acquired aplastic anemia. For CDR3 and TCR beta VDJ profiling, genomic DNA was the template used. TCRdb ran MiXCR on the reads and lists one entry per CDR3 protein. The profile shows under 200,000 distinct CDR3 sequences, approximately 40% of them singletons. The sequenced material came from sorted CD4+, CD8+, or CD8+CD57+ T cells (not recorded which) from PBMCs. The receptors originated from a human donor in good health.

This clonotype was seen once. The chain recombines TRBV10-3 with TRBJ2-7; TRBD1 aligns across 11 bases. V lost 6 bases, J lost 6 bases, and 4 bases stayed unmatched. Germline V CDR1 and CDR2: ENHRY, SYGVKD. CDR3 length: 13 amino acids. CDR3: CAISEGQGGEQYF. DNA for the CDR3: TGTGCCATCAGCGAGGGACAGGGGGGCGAGCAGTACTTC.

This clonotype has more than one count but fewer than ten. This chain's CDR3 is CASSRQGENIQYF. The CDR3, as DNA: TGTGCCAGCAGCCGACAGGGCGAAAACATTCAGTACTTC. V usage is TRBV2 and J usage is TRBJ2-4, with 7 bases that match TRBD1. Germline-derived CDR1 and CDR2 are SNHLY and FYNNEI. With 6 bases clipped from V and 5 bases from J, the junction kept 4 bases outside the gene matches. This CDR3 contains 13 residues.

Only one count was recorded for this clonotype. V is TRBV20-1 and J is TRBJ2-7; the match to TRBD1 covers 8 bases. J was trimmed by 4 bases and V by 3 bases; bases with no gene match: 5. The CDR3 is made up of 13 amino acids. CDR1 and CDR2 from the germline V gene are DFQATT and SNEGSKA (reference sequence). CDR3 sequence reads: CSARDRARYEQYF. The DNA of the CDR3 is TGCAGTGCTAGGGACAGGGCCCGTTACGAGCAGTACTTC.

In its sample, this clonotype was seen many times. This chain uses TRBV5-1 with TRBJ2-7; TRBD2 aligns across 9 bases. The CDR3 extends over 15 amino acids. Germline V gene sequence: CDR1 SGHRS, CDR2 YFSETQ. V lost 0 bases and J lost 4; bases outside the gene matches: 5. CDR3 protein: CASSLGREGTYEQYF. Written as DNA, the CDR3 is TGCGCCAGCAGCTTGGGGCGGGAGGGTACTTACGAGCAGTACTTC.

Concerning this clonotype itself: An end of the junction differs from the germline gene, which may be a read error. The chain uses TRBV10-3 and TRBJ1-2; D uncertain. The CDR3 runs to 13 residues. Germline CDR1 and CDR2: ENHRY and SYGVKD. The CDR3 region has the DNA TGTGCCATCAGTGAGGACCGTAACTATGGCCACGCCTTC. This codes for CAISEDRNYGHAF.

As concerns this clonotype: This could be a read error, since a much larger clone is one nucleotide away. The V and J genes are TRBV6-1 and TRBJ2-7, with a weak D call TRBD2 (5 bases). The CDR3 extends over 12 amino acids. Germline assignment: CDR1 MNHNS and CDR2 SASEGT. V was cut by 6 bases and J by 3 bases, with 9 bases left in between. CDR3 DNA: TGTGCCAGCAGGCGTGGAGGCTACGAGCAGTACTTC. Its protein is CASRRGGYEQYF.

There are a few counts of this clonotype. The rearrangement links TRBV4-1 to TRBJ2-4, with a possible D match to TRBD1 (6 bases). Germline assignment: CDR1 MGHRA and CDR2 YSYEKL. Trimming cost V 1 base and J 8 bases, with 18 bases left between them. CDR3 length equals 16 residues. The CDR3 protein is CASSQGPGAGLDIQYF. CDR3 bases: TGCGCCAGCAGCCAAGGCCCAGGGGCAGGGCTTGACATTCAGTACTTC.

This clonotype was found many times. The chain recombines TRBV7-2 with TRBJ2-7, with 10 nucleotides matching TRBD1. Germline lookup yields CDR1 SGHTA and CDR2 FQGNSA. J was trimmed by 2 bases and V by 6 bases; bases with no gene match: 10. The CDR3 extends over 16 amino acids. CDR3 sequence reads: CASSLIPGQGTYEQYF. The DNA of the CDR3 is TGTGCCAGCAGTCTTATTCCGGGACAGGGGACCTACGAGCAGTACTTC.

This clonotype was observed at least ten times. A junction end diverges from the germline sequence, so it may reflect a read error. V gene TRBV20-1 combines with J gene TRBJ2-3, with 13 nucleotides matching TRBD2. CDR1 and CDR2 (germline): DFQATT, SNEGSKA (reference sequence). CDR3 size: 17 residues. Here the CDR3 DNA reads TGCAGTGCTCCGTCCGGCTCGGGACTAGCGGGAAAAGATATGCAGTATTTT. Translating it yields CSAPSGSGLAGKDMQYF.

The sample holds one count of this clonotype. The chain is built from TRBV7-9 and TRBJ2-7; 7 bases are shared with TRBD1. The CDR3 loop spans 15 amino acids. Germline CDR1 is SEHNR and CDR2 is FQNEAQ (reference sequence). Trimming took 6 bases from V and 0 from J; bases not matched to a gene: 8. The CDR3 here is CASRLQGDSSYEQYF. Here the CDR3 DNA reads TGTGCCAGCAGACTTCAAGGGGACAGCTCCTACGAGCAGTACTTC. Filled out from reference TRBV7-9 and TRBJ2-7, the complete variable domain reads DTGVSQNPRHKITKRGQNVTFRCDPISEHNRLYWYRQTLGQGPEFLTYFQNEAQLEKSRLLSDRFSAERPKGSFSTLEIQRTEQGDSAMYLCASRLQGDSSYEQYFGPGTRLTVT.

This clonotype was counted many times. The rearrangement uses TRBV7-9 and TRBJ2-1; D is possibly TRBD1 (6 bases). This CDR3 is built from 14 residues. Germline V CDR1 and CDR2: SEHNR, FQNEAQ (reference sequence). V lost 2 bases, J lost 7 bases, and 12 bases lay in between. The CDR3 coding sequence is TGTGCCAGCAGCTTATCGGGGACAACGAATGAGCAGTTCTTC. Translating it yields CASSLSGTTNEQFF.

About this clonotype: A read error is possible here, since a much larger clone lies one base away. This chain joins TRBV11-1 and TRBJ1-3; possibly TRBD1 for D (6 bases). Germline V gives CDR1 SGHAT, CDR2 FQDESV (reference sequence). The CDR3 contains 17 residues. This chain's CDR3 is CAGRSPGHPTSGNTIYF. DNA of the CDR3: TGTGCCGGCAGGTCCCCGGGACACCCGACCTCTGGAAACACCATATATTTT.

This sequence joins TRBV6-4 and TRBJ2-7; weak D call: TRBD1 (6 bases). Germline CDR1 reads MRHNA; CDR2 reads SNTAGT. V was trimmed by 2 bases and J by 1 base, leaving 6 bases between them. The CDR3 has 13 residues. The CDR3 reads CASSDGQSYEQYF. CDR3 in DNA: TGTGCCAGCAGTGACGGACAGTCCTACGAGCAGTACTTC.

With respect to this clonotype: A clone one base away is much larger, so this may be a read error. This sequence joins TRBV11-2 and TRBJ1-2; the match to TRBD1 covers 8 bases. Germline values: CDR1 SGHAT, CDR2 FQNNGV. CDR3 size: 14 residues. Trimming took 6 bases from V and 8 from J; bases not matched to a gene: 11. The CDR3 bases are TGTGCCAGCAGTCCACAGGGGGAGGTTTCGGGCTACACCTTC. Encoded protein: CASSPQGEVSGYTF.

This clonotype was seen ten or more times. CDR3 DNA sequence: TGTGCCAGCAGTTACGAGGCAGCTTACGAGCAGTACTTC. This sequence encodes CASSYEAAYEQYF. V usage is TRBV6-5 and J usage is TRBJ2-7; D unclear. The germline V gene has CDR1 MNHEY and CDR2 SVGAGI. The CDR3 length is 13 residues. V lost 2 bases to trimming and J lost 4 bases, with 9 bases between them.

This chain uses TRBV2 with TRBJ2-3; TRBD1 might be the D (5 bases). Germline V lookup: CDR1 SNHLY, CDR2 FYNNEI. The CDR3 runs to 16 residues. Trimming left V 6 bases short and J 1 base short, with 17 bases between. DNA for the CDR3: TGTGCCAGCAGCCTCCAGGGTACCCTCGGCACAGATACGCAGTATTTT. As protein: CASSLQGTLGTDTQYF.

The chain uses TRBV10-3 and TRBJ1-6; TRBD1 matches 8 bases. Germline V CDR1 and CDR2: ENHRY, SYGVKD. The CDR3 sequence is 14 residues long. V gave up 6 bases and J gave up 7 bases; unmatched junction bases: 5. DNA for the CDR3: TGTGCCATCAGGCCAGACAGGGGAAATTCACCCCTCCACTTT. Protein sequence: CAIRPDRGNSPLHF.

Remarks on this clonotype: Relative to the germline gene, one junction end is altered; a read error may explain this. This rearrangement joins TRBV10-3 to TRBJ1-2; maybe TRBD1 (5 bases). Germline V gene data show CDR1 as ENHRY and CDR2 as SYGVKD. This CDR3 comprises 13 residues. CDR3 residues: CAVSESTAYGYTF. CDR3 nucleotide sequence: TGTGCCGTCAGTGAGTCGACAGCATATGGCTACACCTTC.

The CDR3 region has the DNA TGCAGTGCTAGAGAATCGGGGTCCCCTACTGTCTACTTC. It yields the protein CSARESGSPTVYF. V usage is TRBV20-1 and J usage is TRBJ2-7; D is perhaps TRBD2 (5 bases). The germline V gene has CDR1 DFQATT and CDR2 SNEGSKA (reference sequence). The CDR3 length is 13 residues. Trimming cost V 0 bases and J 13 bases, with 19 bases left between them.